This TCR beta chain was profiled in a study of blood T cell repertoires in COVID-19 (dated by TCRdb to 2018 to 2021). About the study as a whole: The collaborator samples originated in the United States, Italy and Spain and spanned the acute and convalescent phases of COVID-19. The material from the prospective study consisted of cDNA or gDNA derived from T cells, B-cell-depleted T cells, or PBMCs. Deeply sampled blood TCRbeta repertoires from subjects exposed to, actively infected with, or recovered from COVID-19 were included in the dataset. The repertoires were released in a freely available public database intended as a resource for research on the immune response to SARS-CoV-2. Samples were obtained from the ongoing ImmuneRACE study (first 160 participants) and from over 1,000 subjects provided by 6 global collaborators. Sample metadata almost always included a de-identified subject ID, COVID-19 status, age in years and sex. Where HLA class I and class II types were available, the types were taken from metadata supplied by the sample provider, not from assay-based typing.

Compared with germline, V lacks 1 base and J lacks 3 bases; bases without a gene match: 2. The CDR3 starts with the cysteine, ends with the phenylalanine, and has 14 residues. The DNA shown is the 42-base CDR3, in frame from base 1. Looking up the germline V gene yields CDR1 LGHNA and CDR2 YNFKEQ. As for this clone: The antigen it binds to is not known. Base qualities are not recorded, but no much larger clone differs from it by a single base.

Points the paper makes about the study in general: The quantity of clinical and demographic metadata differed by source and by participant and was supplied without curation.

TCRbeta CDR3 regions were amplified from genomic DNA by means of the immunoSEQ Assay, a bias-controlled multiplex PCR. Per the source publication's procedure: Within the assay, amplification of reference gene primers was used to estimate how many nucleated cells each sample contained. To quantify the absolute abundance of each unique TCRbeta CDR3 rearrangement, sequence reads were collapsed and filtered. For each sample, productive Simpson clonality was calculated as the square root of Simpson's diversity index across productive rearrangements. TCRdb took over this immuneACCESS table, retaining in-frame rearrangements with V and J assigned. Such tables are incomplete; in checked studies, under half of the missing clones stem from an unresolved V gene, and the remainder is unexplained. That table furnishes V, J and clone size, whereas the DNA furnished D and trimming. Recorded for this sample are 200,000 to 300,000 clones; roughly 84% of them occurred a single time. The top ten hold approximately 9% of the sample.

The collaborating institutions used their own protocols to collect whole blood in K2EDTA tubes. For TCRbeta analysis, collaborators shipped samples in one of three forms: frozen whole blood, isolated PBMCs, or DNA extracted from either of those sample types. Sequencing used peripheral blood. The sequence links TRBV4-2 to TRBJ2-5; 7 central bases correspond to TRBD2. The sequence derives from a human donor in a cohort sampled during active COVID-19. The CDR3 has the sequence CASSQVSGEETQYF. The DNA is TGTGCCAGCAGCCAAGTAAGCGGGGAAGAGACCCAGTACTTC.